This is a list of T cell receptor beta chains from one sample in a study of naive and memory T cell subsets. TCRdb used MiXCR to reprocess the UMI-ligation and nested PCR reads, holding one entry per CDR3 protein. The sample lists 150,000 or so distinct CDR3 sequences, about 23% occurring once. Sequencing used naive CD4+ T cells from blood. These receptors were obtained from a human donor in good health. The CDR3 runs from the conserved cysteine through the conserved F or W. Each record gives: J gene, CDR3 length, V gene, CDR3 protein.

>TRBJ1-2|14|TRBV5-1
CASKLLTAGYGYTF
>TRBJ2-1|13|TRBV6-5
CASMGDVSNEQFF
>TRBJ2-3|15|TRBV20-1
CSAVGRQGITDTQYF
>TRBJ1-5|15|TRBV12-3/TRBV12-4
CASSFKRTSNQPQHF
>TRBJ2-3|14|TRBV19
CASSAVSSTDTQYF
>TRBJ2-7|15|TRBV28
CASHRDVMSSYEQYF
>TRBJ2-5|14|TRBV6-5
CASSPRQSQETQYF
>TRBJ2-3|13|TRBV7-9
CASSLGATDTQYF
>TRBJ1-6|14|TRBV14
CASSQERGISPLHF
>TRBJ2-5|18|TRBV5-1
CASSRGVGQGAQRETQYF
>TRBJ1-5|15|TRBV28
CASSTGIFRNQPQHF
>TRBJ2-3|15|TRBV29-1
CSAQGYSDSTDTQYF
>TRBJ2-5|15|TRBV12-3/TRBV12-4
CASSYGTGLKETQYF
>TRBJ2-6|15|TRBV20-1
CSARDRDSGANVLTF
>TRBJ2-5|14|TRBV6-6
CASRKTSGQETQYF
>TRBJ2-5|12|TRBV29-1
CSAERGGQTQYF
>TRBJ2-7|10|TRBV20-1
CSAKSYEQYF
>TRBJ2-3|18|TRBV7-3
CASSLIPGTSGRTDTQYF
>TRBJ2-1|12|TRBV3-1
CASSPTRDRTFF
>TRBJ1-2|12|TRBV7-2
CASSLGGYGYTF
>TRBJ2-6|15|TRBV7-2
CASSIGQSGANVLTF
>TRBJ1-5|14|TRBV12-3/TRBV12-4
CASSPGQVNQPQHF
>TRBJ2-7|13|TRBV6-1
CASSPSGSYEQYF
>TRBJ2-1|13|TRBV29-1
CSVAPLTGNEQFF
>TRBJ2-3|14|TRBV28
CASSFSGYTDTQYF
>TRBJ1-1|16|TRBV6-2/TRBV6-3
CASSSPTGGPDTEAFF
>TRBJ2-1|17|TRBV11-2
CASSSSPGSGRDDEQFF
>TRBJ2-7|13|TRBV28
CASPRGSAYEQYF
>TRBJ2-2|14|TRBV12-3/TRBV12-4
CASRPSGNTGELFF